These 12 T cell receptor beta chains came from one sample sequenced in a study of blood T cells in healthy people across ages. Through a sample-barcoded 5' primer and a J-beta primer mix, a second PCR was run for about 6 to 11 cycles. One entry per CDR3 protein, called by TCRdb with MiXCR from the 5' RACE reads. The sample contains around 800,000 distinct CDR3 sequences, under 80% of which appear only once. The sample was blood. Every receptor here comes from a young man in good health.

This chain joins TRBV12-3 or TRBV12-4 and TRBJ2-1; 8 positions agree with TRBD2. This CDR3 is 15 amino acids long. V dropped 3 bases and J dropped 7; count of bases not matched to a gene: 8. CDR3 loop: CASSFSGVVGNEQFF. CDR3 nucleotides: TGTGCCAGCAGTTTTAGCGGGGTCGTCGGGAATGAGCAGTTCTTC.

In nucleotides, the CDR3 is TGTGCCAGCAGCCTCAACGGGGTAGCGGAAGGAGAGACCCAGTACTTC. Translating gives CASSLNGVAEGETQYF. The gene calls are TRBV7-2 and TRBJ2-5; D perhaps matches TRBD2 (6 bases). There are 16 residues in the CDR3. Looked up from germline, CDR1 is SGHTA and CDR2 is FQGNSA. The V gene lost 5 bases and the J gene lost 4 bases, with 20 bases spanning the gap.

CDR3 residues: CASSSTSSLAKNIQYF. The CDR3 nucleotides read TGTGCCAGCAGCTCCACTAGCAGCCTAGCCAAAAACATTCAGTACTTC. This sequence joins TRBV7-2 and TRBJ2-4; perhaps TRBD2 as D (6 bases). This CDR3 comprises 16 residues. CDR1 SGHTA and CDR2 FQGNSA come from the germline V gene. Deletions cut 4 bases from V and 0 bases from J, with 13 bases between.

The CDR3 is CSARHPTGGPEDTQYF. Here the CDR3 DNA reads TGCAGTGCTAGACACCCTACGGGGGGGCCCGAAGATACGCAGTATTTT. The rearrangement uses TRBV20-1 and TRBJ2-3; 8 positions agree with TRBD2. The CDR3 extends over 16 amino acids. Trimming took 2 bases from V and 5 from J; bases not matched to a gene: 12. From germline, CDR1 is DFQATT and CDR2 SNEGSKA (reference sequence).

CDR3 residues: CDCPPREQFF. The CDR3 DNA follows: TGTGACTGCCCCCCTAGGGAGCAGTTCTTC. The chain combines TRBV11-2 with TRBJ2-1, with no clear D. The CDR3 has 10 residues. Germline loops: CDR1 SGHAT, CDR2 FQNNGV. The full variable domain, its missing parts supplied by reference TRBV11-2 and TRBJ2-1, is EAGVAQSPRYKIIEKRQSVAFWCNPISGHATLYWYQQILGQGPKLLIQFQNNGVVDDSQLPKDRFSAERLKGVDSTLKIQPAKLEDSAVYLCDCPPREQFFGPGTRLTVL.

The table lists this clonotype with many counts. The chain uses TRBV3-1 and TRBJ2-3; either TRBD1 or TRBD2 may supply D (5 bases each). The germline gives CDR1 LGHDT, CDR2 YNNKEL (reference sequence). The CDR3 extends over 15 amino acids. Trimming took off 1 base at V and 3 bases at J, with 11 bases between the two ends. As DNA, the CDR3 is TGTGCCAGCAGCCAAGGAGGGGCTATGACAGATACGCAGTATTTT. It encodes CASSQGGAMTDTQYF.

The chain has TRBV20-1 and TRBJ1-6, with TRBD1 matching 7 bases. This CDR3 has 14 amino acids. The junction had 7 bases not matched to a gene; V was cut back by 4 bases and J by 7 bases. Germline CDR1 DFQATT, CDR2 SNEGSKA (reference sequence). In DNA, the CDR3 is TGCAGTGCTACCCTTGGACAGGAAAATTCACCCCTCCACTTT. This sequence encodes CSATLGQENSPLHF.

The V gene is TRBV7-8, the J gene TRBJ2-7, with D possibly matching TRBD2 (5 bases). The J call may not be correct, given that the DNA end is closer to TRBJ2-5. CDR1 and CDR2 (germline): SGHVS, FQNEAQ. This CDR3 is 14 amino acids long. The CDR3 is CASSLASRGETQYF. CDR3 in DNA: TGTGCCAGCAGCTTAGCGAGCCGGGGAGAGACCCAGTACTTC.

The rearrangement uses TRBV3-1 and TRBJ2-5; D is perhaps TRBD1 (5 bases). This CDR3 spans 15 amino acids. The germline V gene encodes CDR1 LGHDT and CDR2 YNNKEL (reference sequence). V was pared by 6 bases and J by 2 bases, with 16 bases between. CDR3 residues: CASRRLDSLQETQYF. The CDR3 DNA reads TGTGCCAGCAGACGCCTAGACAGTCTACAAGAGACCCAGTACTTC.

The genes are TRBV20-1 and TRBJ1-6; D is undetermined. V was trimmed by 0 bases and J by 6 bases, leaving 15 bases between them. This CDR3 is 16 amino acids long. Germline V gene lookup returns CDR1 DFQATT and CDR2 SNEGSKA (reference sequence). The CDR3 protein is CSARDVQSPGNSPLHF. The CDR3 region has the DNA TGCAGTGCTAGAGACGTCCAAAGCCCCGGTAATTCACCCCTCCACTTT.

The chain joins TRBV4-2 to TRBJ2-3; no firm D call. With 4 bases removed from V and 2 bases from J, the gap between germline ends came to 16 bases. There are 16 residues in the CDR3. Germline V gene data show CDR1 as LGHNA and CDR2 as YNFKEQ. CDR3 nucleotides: TGTGCCAGCAGCCCCAGGCGCGACCTCTCCACAGATACGCAGTATTTT. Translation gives CASSPRRDLSTDTQYF.

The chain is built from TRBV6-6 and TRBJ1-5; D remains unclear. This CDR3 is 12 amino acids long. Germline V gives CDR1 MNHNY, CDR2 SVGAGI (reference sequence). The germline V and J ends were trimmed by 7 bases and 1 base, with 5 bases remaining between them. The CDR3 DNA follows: TGTGCCAGCACGGTGAGCAATCAGCCCCAGCATTTT. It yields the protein CASTVSNQPQHF.